This T cell receptor beta chain is drawn from a study of blood T cells in healthy people across ages. Broader study findings: Unsorted PBMCs blocked a conclusive comparison of naive and antigen-experienced cells.

J was trimmed by 6 bases and V by 4 bases; bases with no gene match: 7. Per the germline V gene, CDR1 is SGHRS and CDR2 is YFSETQ. The CDR3 loop spans 14 amino acids. In the case of this clonotype: Its cognate antigen is unknown.

Using a J-beta primer mix together with a sample-barcoded 5' primer, a second PCR was run for about 6 to 11 cycles. From the 5' RACE reads, TCRdb called clonotypes with MiXCR, one entry per CDR3 protein. The sample carries a few hundred thousand distinct CDR3 sequences, 50% to 60% recorded once. The receptor's source is a man aged 60 to 75 in good health. Sequencing was done on a sample of blood. The rearrangement joins TRBV5-1 to TRBJ1-2; 9 bases map to TRBD1. This CDR3 reads CASSHGQGRDGYTF. CDR3 bases: TGCGCCAGCAGCCATGGACAGGGGAGGGATGGCTACACCTTC.